This TCR beta chain appears in the sequencing data of a study of T-cell memory formation after mild COVID-19 (dated by TCRdb to the early 2020s). A note on the overall study: TCR sequence clusters from the two donors were found to be largely donor specific. Longitudinal TCRalpha and TCRbeta repertoire sequencing tracked T-cell clones expanding and contracting after mild COVID-19 in two donors. The cohort was made up of two young adult volunteers, one female and one male, who were previously healthy.

The junction shows trimming of 4 bases on V and 4 bases on J, plus 16 bases between the germline ends. Reading the germline V gene (reference sequence) gives CDR1 SEHNR and CDR2 FQNEAQ. Its CDR3 holds 16 amino acids, cysteine through phenylalanine. Of all the DNA, just the CDR3 is kept, 48 bases in frame from base 1. The sequencing machine was an Illumina NovaSeq 6000. Using 5'RACE with constant-segment primers, TCRalpha and TCRbeta cDNA libraries were constructed, with sample barcodes and unique molecular identifiers added in the process. RNA was extracted from every sample with Trizol reagent. The libraries were amplified in two PCR steps, and the second step added a second sample barcode and Illumina TruSeq adapters. Sequencing of the libraries was done on an Illumina NovaSeq, producing 2 x 150 bp paired-end reads. Processing in the source paper ran as follows. Reads were demultiplexed and collapsed into UMI-guided consensus sequences with migec v1.2.7. Using mixcr v2.1.11, UMI consensuses were aligned to TRA and TRB V and J templates and then assembled into clonotypes. A clonotype was counted as expanded or contracted only when both edgeR and NoisET called the clonotype significant, with the noise models trained on biological replicates. For edgeR calls, a false discovery rate-adjusted p below 0.01 and a log2 fold-change threshold of 1 were applied. PCA with hierarchical clustering of max-normalized trajectories of the 1000 most abundant clonotypes was used as exploratory dynamics analysis. Separately sequenced CD4+ and CD8+ repertoires were used to assign a CD4 or CD8 phenotype to each responding clone. The public reads were run again by TCRdb, first through fastp at Q25 and then through MiXCR, and only productive beta chains were kept. Each entry is one CDR3 protein sequence, shown with its most common DNA and genes. In this record, the V and J calls reflect TCRdb's handling and not the investigators' own analysis. Counted in this sample were 300,000 to 400,000 distinct CDR3 sequences; under 25% of them appeared once. The ten largest make up about 12% of the sample.

Ficoll-Paque density gradient centrifugation was used to isolate PBMCs. General findings and caveats noted by the study authors: Contracting CD4+ clones appeared mostly in the CM and EM memory subsets, whereas CD8+ clones were enriched in EMRA. The study included only a couple of mild cases, and larger cohorts that include severe cases with pre-infection samples were judged to be necessary. From day 15 to 85, contracting clones showed balanced CD4/CD8 phenotypes, whereas a second wave of clones that expanded from day 15 to 37 leaned towards CD4+. Whether the second-wave clones peaking on day 37 were SARS-CoV-2 specific was not confirmed. Some responding clones were found in pre-infection memory, which suggests that pre-existing cross-reactive memory T cells took part in the SARS-CoV-2 response.

A word on this clonotype: What antigen it recognizes has not been identified. No base qualities exist here, and no much larger clone lies one base off it.

The chain is encoded by TRBV7-9 joined to TRBJ1-4, with a weak D call of TRBD1 (6 bases match). This TCR was recovered from an adult woman who had mild COVID-19 (a few samples of this study predate the infection). The sample titles of this study are shuffled in the database, so cell type and time point are left out; the donor was told from shared clones. What was sequenced was PBMCs or a T cell subset sorted from them (not recorded which). The nucleotide sequence reads as follows: TGTGCCAGCAGCTCCCTCGGGGGGCCGATTAATGAAAAACTGTTTTTT. It is translated as CASSSLGGPINEKLFF. The entire variable domain, with the stretches around the CDR3 drawn from the reference TRBV7-9 and TRBJ1-4 proteins, is DTGVSQNPRHKITKRGQNVTFRCDPISEHNRLYWYRQTLGQGPEFLTYFQNEAQLEKSRLLSDRFSAERPKGSFSTLEIQRTEQGDSAMYLCASSSLGGPINEKLFFGSGTQLSVL.